The 28 T cell receptor beta chains reported below all come from one sample, sequenced in a study of cytomegalovirus exposure and HLA in healthy donors (dated by TCRdb to between 2016 and 2019). Library preparation employed the immunoSEQ multiplex PCR assay. TCRdb limited this immuneACCESS table to in-frame rearrangements with V and J called. A share of clones is missing; checked studies link under half to unresolved V genes, and the rest is unexplained. This sample comprises more than 55,000 clones, roughly 90% of them detected only once. The ten biggest clones cover about 3.1% of the sample. The sequenced sample consisted of PBMCs. Receptors originate from a young man in good health and CMV-seronegative.

The chain uses TRBV4-1 and TRBJ2-5; 11 bases match TRBD2. Germline V gene data show CDR1 as MGHRA and CDR2 as YSYEKL. The V segment lost 0 bases and the J segment 2 bases; nucleotides outside the gene matches: 2. The CDR3 sequence is 16 residues long. The CDR3 sequence is CASSQDVAGGQETQYF. The CDR3 DNA is TGCGCCAGCAGCCAAGATGTAGCGGGAGGGCAAGAGACCCAGTACTTC.

The chain has TRBV28 and TRBJ2-1; D is possibly TRBD2 (7 bases). The CDR3 consists of 14 residues. CDR1 MDHEN and CDR2 SYDVKM come from the germline V gene. V was pared by 7 bases and J by 8 bases, with 18 bases between. CDR3 in amino acids: CASTPGGLGHEQFF. CDR3 nucleotide sequence: TGTGCCAGCACCCCGGGGGGCCTAGGGCATGAGCAGTTCTTC.

The V and J genes are TRBV5-6 and TRBJ2-7; D is undetermined. CDR1 and CDR2 (germline): SGHDT, YYEEEE. CDR3 length: 14 amino acids. V lost 0 bases to trimming and J lost 0 bases, with 7 bases between them. DNA of the CDR3: TGTGCCAGCAGCTTGGGAGTCCACTCCTACGAGCAGTACTTC. Translating it yields CASSLGVHSYEQYF.

This chain joins TRBV6-6 and TRBJ1-5; the D gene is possibly TRBD1 (6 bases). Germline V gene data show CDR1 as MNHNY and CDR2 as SVGAGI (reference sequence). Trimming cost V 0 bases and J 6 bases, with 15 bases left between them. The CDR3 totals 16 residues. The CDR3 protein is CASSYSGAPAGQPQHF. CDR3 in DNA: TGTGCCAGCAGTTACTCGGGGGCTCCGGCCGGTCAGCCCCAGCATTTT.

This clone was detected once. The chain couples TRBV18 to TRBJ2-1; 7 bases are a match to TRBD2. Germline CDR1 is KGHSH and CDR2 is LQKENI. This CDR3 spans 13 amino acids. J gave up 7 bases and V 0 bases, and 0 bases lay outside the gene matches. This CDR3 reads CASSPPGGNEQFF. The CDR3 DNA sequence: TGTGCCAGCTCACCACCGGGGGGGAATGAGCAGTTCTTC.

J is TRBJ2-7 and V is TRBV28; 9 bases agree with TRBD2. V was pared by 3 bases and J by 0 bases, with 9 bases of the junction left unmatched. The germline V gene encodes CDR1 MDHEN and CDR2 SYDVKM. The CDR3 sequence is 17 residues long. The CDR3 sequence is CASSFPPSSGISYEQYF. CDR3 DNA: TGTGCCAGCAGTTTTCCCCCGTCTAGCGGGATCTCCTACGAGCAGTACTTC. Together with reference TRBV28 and TRBJ2-7, the CDR3 gives the full variable domain: DVKVTQSSRYLVKRTGEKVFLECVQDMDHENMFWYRQDPGLGLRLIYFSYDVKMKEKGDIPEGYSVSREKKERFSLILESASTNQTSMYLCASSFPPSSGISYEQYFGPGTRLTVT.

The genes are TRBV15 and TRBJ1-3; no reliable D call. The germline V gene encodes CDR1 LNHNV and CDR2 YYDKDF (reference sequence). V dropped 1 base and J dropped 3 bases, with 7 bases sitting between them. The CDR3 consists of 14 residues. The CDR3 sequence is CATSRGAHGNTIYF. The DNA for the CDR3 is TGTGCCACCAGCAGAGGAGCCCATGGAAACACCATATATTTT.

The chain links TRBV7-2 to TRBJ1-2; TRBD1 matches at 8 bases. V shed 5 bases and J 4 bases; nucleotides not matched to a gene: 6. This CDR3 has 14 amino acids. The germline gives CDR1 SGHTA, CDR2 FQGNSA. The CDR3 DNA sequence: TGTGCCAGCAGCGTAGGACAGGGAGCCTATGGCTACACCTTC. Protein product: CASSVGQGAYGYTF.

The rearrangement joins TRBV27 to TRBJ2-7, with 10 bases fitting TRBD2. CDR1 MNHEY and CDR2 SMNVEV come from the germline V gene (reference sequence). J was trimmed by 3 bases and V by 5 bases; bases with no gene match: 10. The CDR3 loop spans 16 amino acids. CDR3 amino acids: CASSPLAGASLYEQYF. For the CDR3, the DNA is TGTGCCAGCAGTCCGCTAGCGGGAGCGAGCCTCTACGAGCAGTACTTC.

This clone is judged medium-sized (0.01 to 0.1%). This sequence joins TRBV15 and TRBJ2-3; D perhaps matches TRBD1 (5 bases). V was shortened by 0 bases and J by 6 bases, with 7 bases between the two germline ends. This CDR3 spans 13 amino acids. CDR1 is LNHNV and CDR2 is YYDKDF in the germline V gene (reference sequence). CDR3 protein: CATSREDIDTQYF. In nucleotides, the CDR3 is TGTGCCACCAGCAGAGAGGACATTGATACGCAGTATTTT.

V gene TRBV18 combines with J gene TRBJ2-5, with TRBD2 identical over 9 bases. CDR3 length: 15 residues. With V trimmed by 2 bases and J by 3 bases, 4 bases remained unmatched. Germline CDR1 reads KGHSH; CDR2 reads LQKENI. CDR3 residues: CASSPSAGGKETQYF. The CDR3 DNA sequence: TGTGCCAGCTCACCATCAGCGGGAGGCAAAGAGACCCAGTACTTC.

The V call is TRBV9, the J call TRBJ1-5; 9 bases are a match to TRBD1. Losses at the gene ends were 2 bases for V and 5 bases for J; bases not matched to a gene: 8. CDR3 length equals 16 residues. Germline-derived CDR1 and CDR2 are SGDLS and YYNGEE. The CDR3 is CASSVGTGRYDQPQHF. CDR3 DNA: TGTGCCAGCAGCGTGGGGACAGGGAGGTACGATCAGCCCCAGCATTTT.

This chain uses TRBV27 with TRBJ2-7, with 10 bases matching TRBD2. This CDR3 region has 18 residues. Trimming cost V 5 bases and J 4 bases; bases outside gene matches: 17. Germline V gene data show CDR1 as MNHEY and CDR2 as SMNVEV (reference sequence). The chain's CDR3 is CASSTVGGAGGPRYEQYF. CDR3 in DNA: TGTGCCAGCAGTACCGTCGGGGGAGCGGGAGGGCCTAGGTACGAGCAGTACTTC.

This clone came up once. The gene calls are TRBV10-2 and TRBJ2-3; D ambiguous. Germline V gene sequence: CDR1 WSHSY, CDR2 SAAADI. This CDR3 region has 12 residues. The germline V and J ends were trimmed by 5 bases and 3 bases, with 6 bases remaining between them. CDR3 nucleotides: TGCGCCAGCAGTTCTAAAACAGATACGCAGTATTTT. Amino acid sequence: CASSSKTDTQYF.

The CDR3 spells CASSPGQGLTREKLFF. For the CDR3, the DNA is TGTGCCAGTAGCCCGGGACAGGGGCTAACACGGGAAAAACTGTTTTTT. The V and J genes are TRBV19 and TRBJ1-4; 10 bases line up with TRBD1. The V and J ends lost 6 bases and 8 bases, in that order; junction bases with no gene match: 12. Germline CDR1 LNHDA, CDR2 SQIVND (reference sequence). The length of the CDR3 is 16 residues.

The V gene is TRBV2, the J gene TRBJ2-5; D is possibly TRBD2 (5 bases). The V end lost 1 base, the J end lost 4 bases, and 13 bases lay between the germline ends. From germline, CDR1 is SNHLY and CDR2 FYNNEI. The CDR3 consists of 15 residues. The CDR3 reads CASSEERGSGETQYF. The CDR3 bases are TGTGCCAGCAGTGAAGAACGAGGGAGCGGAGAGACCCAGTACTTC.

This sequence joins TRBV5-1 and TRBJ2-7; TRBD1 matches at 7 bases. Germline-derived CDR1 and CDR2 are SGHRS and YFSETQ. This CDR3 region has 12 residues. The junction had 0 bases not matched to a gene; V was cut back by 0 bases and J by 6 bases. The CDR3 spells CASSLDRGEQYF. CDR3 bases: TGCGCCAGCAGCTTGGACAGGGGCGAGCAGTACTTC.

The chain links TRBV6-5 to TRBJ1-5, with 8 bases that match TRBD1. This CDR3 region has 15 residues. The germline CDR1 and CDR2 sequences are MNHEY and SVGAGI. V shed 6 bases, J shed 7 bases, and the junction held 11 bases outside the gene matches. CDR3 amino acids: CASRPMDRATQPQHF. The CDR3 coding sequence is TGTGCCAGCAGACCCATGGACAGGGCGACGCAGCCCCAGCATTTT.

This clone was recorded once. This chain uses TRBV2 with TRBJ1-5; D ambiguous. This CDR3 has 14 residues. V lost 4 bases and J 0 bases, leaving 7 bases between the germline ends. Germline assignment: CDR1 SNHLY and CDR2 FYNNEI. Here the CDR3 reads CASSGAVSNQPQHF. The CDR3 nucleotides read TGTGCCAGCAGTGGTGCAGTTAGCAATCAGCCCCAGCATTTT.

This sequence joins TRBV29-1 and TRBJ2-7; 7 bases align to TRBD1. With V trimmed by 3 bases and J by 6 bases, 11 bases remained unmatched. CDR1 is SQVTM and CDR2 is ANQGSEA in the germline V gene. CDR3 length equals 14 residues. The chain's CDR3 is CSVDPFDRVSEQYF. The CDR3 bases are TGCAGCGTTGACCCCTTCGACAGGGTGAGCGAGCAGTACTTC.

This clone was detected only once. This sequence joins TRBV5-1 and TRBJ2-1, with 8 nucleotides matching TRBD2. V lost 0 bases, J lost 8 bases, and 10 bases stayed unmatched. Germline V gene sequence: CDR1 SGHRS, CDR2 YFSETQ. This CDR3 has 16 amino acids. This CDR3 is CASSLAASGHSDEQFF. The CDR3 DNA sequence: TGCGCCAGCAGCTTGGCGGCTAGCGGGCATAGCGATGAGCAGTTCTTC.

V is TRBV28 and J is TRBJ1-2, with a possible D match to TRBD1 (6 bases). The V gene lost 7 bases and the J gene lost 3 bases, with 9 bases spanning the gap. CDR1 is MDHEN and CDR2 is SYDVKM in the germline V gene. The CDR3 is 12 residues long. Here the CDR3 DNA reads TGTGCCAGCACTACAGGGCACTATGGCTACACCTTC. Encoded protein: CASTTGHYGYTF.

V and J are TRBV18 and TRBJ2-1; no clear D. CDR3 length: 16 residues. Trimming stripped 3 bases from V and 3 bases from J, with 15 bases between. The germline CDR1 and CDR2 sequences are KGHSH and LQKENI. The CDR3 bases are TGTGCCAGCTCACCGCCCCGAGGAAGGAACTACAATGAGCAGTTCTTC. Protein: CASSPPRGRNYNEQFF.

CDR3: CASSLGHSSTEAFF. The CDR3 DNA reads as TGTGCCAGCAGTTTAGGTCACAGTTCCACTGAAGCTTTCTTT. The V and J genes are TRBV27 and TRBJ1-1; D ambiguous. Germline V gives CDR1 MNHEY, CDR2 SMNVEV (reference sequence). Trimming took 2 bases from V and 4 from J, leaving 11 bases between them. The CDR3 length is 14 residues.

The chain links TRBV19 to TRBJ2-7, with D tentatively TRBD1 (7 bases). V was pared by 5 bases and J by 5 bases, with 16 bases between. The CDR3 contains 14 residues. Germline CDR1 is LNHDA and CDR2 is SQIVND (reference sequence). The CDR3 DNA reads as TGTGCCAGTAGTTTACAGGGGACTTCCCACGAGCAGTACTTC. It encodes CASSLQGTSHEQYF.

The genes are TRBV11-2 and TRBJ1-1, with D perhaps matching TRBD1 (5 bases). There are 14 residues in the CDR3. CDR1 is SGHAT and CDR2 is FQNNGV in the germline V gene. Trimming pared 1 base from V and 4 bases from J, leaving 10 bases between. The CDR3 DNA sequence: TGTGCCAGCAGCTTAGTGGGAGGGACCACTGAAGCTTTCTTT. Protein product: CASSLVGGTTEAFF.

The chain joins TRBV29-1 to TRBJ2-7; D might be TRBD2 (6 bases). This CDR3 is 14 amino acids long. The germline V gene has CDR1 SQVTM and CDR2 ANQGSEA. The germline V and J ends were trimmed by 4 bases and 5 bases, with 18 bases remaining between them. The CDR3 sequence is CSVGGTGARHEQYF. The CDR3 DNA reads as TGCAGCGTTGGTGGGACTGGTGCGAGACACGAGCAGTACTTC.

The V gene is TRBV18, the J gene TRBJ1-4; a weak D match, TRBD1 (5 bases). Trimming shortened V by 1 base and J by 7 bases, and 7 bases separated the two germline ends. The germline V gene has CDR1 KGHSH and CDR2 LQKENI. The CDR3 totals 13 residues. CDR3 DNA sequence: TGTGCCAGCTCACCACGGGGCGGTGAAAAACTGTTTTTT. Translated: CASSPRGGEKLFF. The full variable domain, its missing parts supplied by reference TRBV18 and TRBJ1-4, is NAGVMQNPRHLVRRRGQEARLRCSPMKGHSHVYWYRQLPEEGLKFMVYLQKENIIDESGMPKERFSAEFPKEGPSILRIQQVVRGDSAAYFCASSPRGGEKLFFGSGTQLSVL.